This T cell receptor beta chain was obtained from a study of blood T cell repertoires in COVID-19. Across the whole study: The United States, Italy and Spain supplied acute and convalescent COVID-19 samples. PBMCs, B-cell-depleted T cells, or T cells provided the cDNA or gDNA that made up the material.

The germline V gene has CDR1 SGHTA and CDR2 FQGTGA. Trimming cost V 5 bases and J 0 bases, with 20 bases left between them. This CDR3 comprises 18 residues. In the authors' methods: Estimation of nucleated cell counts relied on the amplification of reference gene primers. Method: immunoSEQ multiplex PCR; TCRdb's copy keeps in-frame clones and lacks some. V, J and clone size were drawn from that table, and D and trimming were deduced from the DNA. This table has around 150,000 clones, about 85% appearing once. The gene calls are TRBV7-3 and TRBJ2-1; D is undetermined. The receptor comes from a man aged 35-49 years with acute or convalescent COVID-19. The sample was peripheral blood. The CDR3 is CASSDVLGTITSYNEQFF. The CDR3 nucleotides are TGTGCCAGCAGCGACGTGCTAGGTACTATTACCTCCTACAATGAGCAGTTCTTC.